The next 2 T cell receptor beta chains were all read from a single sample in a study of shared clonotypes between healthy human individuals. Generated by immunoSEQ multiplex PCR, the TCRdb table keeps only in-frame clones and is missing some. Seen here are under 650,000 clones, 90% to 97% observed once, and the top ten hold about 0.064%. Source material: naive CD4+ T cells sorted from blood. Stated subset: CD45RA+ positively selected. The receptors come from a woman aged 25 to 39 in good health.

This rearrangement joins TRBV5-1 to TRBJ2-3, with 10 positions matching TRBD2. This CDR3 contains 16 residues. The germline gives CDR1 SGHRS, CDR2 YFSETQ. The ends lost 4 bases at V and 2 bases at J; junction bases unmatched: 7. DNA of the CDR3: TGCGCCAGCAGCCCGAACCTAGCGGGAGTCACAGATACGCAGTATTTT. Translating it yields CASSPNLAGVTDTQYF.

The rearrangement links TRBV19 to TRBJ2-7; D is unresolved. V lost 3 bases and J 4 bases, leaving 7 bases between the germline ends. The CDR3 runs to 12 residues. Germline V gene data show CDR1 as LNHDA and CDR2 as SQIVND (reference sequence). The CDR3 nucleotides read TGTGCCAGTAGTATCTGGGGTTACGAGCAGTACTTC. Residues: CASSIWGYEQYF. The full variable domain, its missing parts supplied by reference TRBV19 and TRBJ2-7, is DGGITQSPKYLFRKEGQNVTLSCEQNLNHDAMYWYRQDPGQGLRLIYYSQIVNDFQKGDIAEGYSVSREKKESFPLTVTSAQKNPTAFYLCASSIWGYEQYFGPGTRLTVT.